This is a list of T cell receptor beta chains from one sample in a study of OX40 agonist ivuxolimab in advanced cancers. Assay: immunoSEQ multiplex PCR; the TCRdb copy retains only in-frame clones and omits some. This repertoire shows 20,000 to 30,000 clones, about 80% found once; its top ten account for about 12%. Sequencing used CD4+ or CD8+ T cells sorted from blood, obtained in a trial of the OX40 agonist ivuxolimab. The origin of the receptors is an adult with an advanced solid tumor such as melanoma, head and neck, liver or kidney cancer. CDR3s include the opening cysteine and the closing phenylalanine or tryptophan. Fields, in order: J gene, D gene, clone size, V gene, CDR3 DNA, CDR3 protein. The D gene is left open where the match is weak. Some rows have no size entry. The others give once, few or many, or a class for an expanded clone.

TRBJ2-7	TRBD1	.	TRBV27	TGTGCCAGCAGTTTGGGGACAGGAACTACCTACGAGCAGTACTTC	CASSLGTGTTYEQYF
TRBJ2-1	.	.	TRBV19	TGTGCCAGTAGTAGGACAGTCTTTGCCTACAATGAGCAGTTCTTC	CASSRTVFAYNEQFF
TRBJ2-1	.	.	TRBV5-4	TGTGCCAGCAGCTTCCCAACTAAGCATCGTTACAATGAGCAGTTCTTC	CASSFPTKHRYNEQFF
TRBJ1-2	TRBD1	.	TRBV11-2	TGTGCCAGCAGCCGCAGGGACAGCTCTAACTATGGCTACACCTTC	CASSRRDSSNYGYTF
TRBJ1-4	.	.	TRBV10-3	TGTGCCATCAGTGAGTCAAAATCAACTAATGAAAAACTGTTTTTT	CAISESKSTNEKLFF
TRBJ1-2	TRBD1	.	TRBV14	TGTGCCAGCAGCCCTGACAGGGTGTATGGCTACACCTTC	CASSPDRVYGYTF
TRBJ2-2	.	.	TRBV5-6	TGTGCCAGCAGCTGGAACACCGGGGAGCTGGTTTTT	CASSWNTGELVF
TRBJ1-1	TRBD1	.	TRBV4-1	TGCGCCAGCAGCCACACAGGGGCTGAAGCTTTCTTT	CASSHTGAEAFF
TRBJ1-1	TRBD1	.	TRBV19	TGTGCCAGTTCTACAGGGGGGCGGGGGACTGAAGCTTTCTTT	CASSTGGRGTEAFF
TRBJ1-4	.	.	TRBV11-2	TGTGCCAGCAGGAGACAGGATAATGAAAAACTGTTTTTT	CASRRQDNEKLFF
TRBJ2-7	.	.	TRBV15	TGTGCCACCAGCAGAGCGGGAGGGGGCACGTACGAGCAGTACTTC	CATSRAGGGTYEQYF
TRBJ1-1	TRBD1	.	TRBV5-1	TGCGCCAGCAGCTCCCCCCGGGACAGGGGTAATATGAACACTGAAGCTTTCTTT	CASSSPRDRGNMNTEAFF
TRBJ1-1	.	.	TRBV6-4	TGTGCCCTAGAGGGGAAGTTGAACACTGAAGCTTTCTTT	CALEGKLNTEAFF
TRBJ1-1	.	.	TRBV7-2	TGTGCCAGCAGCTTAGTCGGTCCCCCGAACACTGAAGCTTTCTTT	CASSLVGPPNTEAFF
TRBJ2-5	.	.	TRBV5-4	TGTGCCAGCAGCTTGGCCCAAGAGACCCAGTACTTC	CASSLAQETQYF
TRBJ2-7	TRBD2	.	TRBV7-2	TGTGCCACCGCACCTAGCGGGGCGGACTACGAGCAGTACTTC	CATAPSGADYEQYF
TRBJ2-3	.	.	TRBV27	TGTGCCAGCGTCGGACTGTCAGATACGCAGTATTTT	CASVGLSDTQYF
TRBJ1-5	.	few	TRBV19	TGTGCCAGTAGGCAGGGAGGGTTGCAGCCCCAGCATTTT	CASRQGGLQPQHF
TRBJ2-3	TRBD2	.	TRBV4-1	TGCGCCAGCAGCCAGGAGGATCGAGCGGGGAGGGATACGCAGTATTTT	CASSQEDRAGRDTQYF
TRBJ1-5	TRBD1	.	TRBV5-8	TGTGCCAGCAGCTTTGGGACAGGGTCGTTTCAGCCCCAGCATTTT	CASSFGTGSFQPQHF
TRBJ2-5	.	.	TRBV19	TGTGCCAGTAGTATAAGTGGCAGGGTCCTTGAGACCCAGTACTTC	CASSISGRVLETQYF
TRBJ2-7	.	.	TRBV27	TGTGCCAGCAGTTTACGGGGGAACTACGAGCAGTACTTC	CASSLRGNYEQYF
TRBJ2-1	TRBD2	.	TRBV7-8	TGTGCCAGCAGCTTTGGACTAGCGGGGGGGCCGTATAATGAGCAGTTCTTC	CASSFGLAGGPYNEQFF
TRBJ2-5	.	.	TRBV7-9	TGTGCCAGCAACCTAAGGGGAGAGACCCAGTACTTC	CASNLRGETQYF
TRBJ1-1	.	.	TRBV6-5	TGTGCCAGCAGCCAGCTGGGCAGGAACACTGAAGCTTTCTTT	CASSQLGRNTEAFF
TRBJ2-7	.	few	TRBV19	TGTGCCAGTAGTATGACAGTAGCCTACGAGCAGTACTTC	CASSMTVAYEQYF
TRBJ2-3	TRBD1	once	TRBV29-1	TGCAGCGTTGATACCCCGGAGACAGGGCCCCCTAGCACAGATACGCAGTATTTT	CSVDTPETGPPSTDTQYF
TRBJ1-2	.	few	TRBV19	TGTGCCAGTACTCATGGTGGCTATGGCTACACCTTC	CASTHGGYGYTF
TRBJ2-1	.	.	TRBV7-2	TGTGCCAGCAGCTTAGACGGGACACTCATTCCCCAGTTCTTC	CASSLDGTLIPQFF
TRBJ2-1	.	.	TRBV5-4	TGTGCCAGCAGCTTGGCTCCTAGCTATGAGCAGTTCTTC	CASSLAPSYEQFF
TRBJ2-1	.	.	TRBV7-9	TGTGCCAGCAGCAAAGCGGTGGGGAATTCCTACAATGAGCAGTTCTTC	CASSKAVGNSYNEQFF
TRBJ2-5	.	.	TRBV7-8	TGTGCCAGCTCTATTTGGGGGGCTCAGGAGACCCAGTACTTC	CASSIWGAQETQYF
TRBJ1-1	TRBD1	.	TRBV19	TGTGCCAGTAGTATGACAGGGAGGAACACTGAAGCTTTCTTT	CASSMTGRNTEAFF
TRBJ1-5	.	.	TRBV4-1	TGCGCCAGCAGCCAAGGGGGAGGGGAGTATCAGCCCCAGCATTTT	CASSQGGGEYQPQHF
TRBJ2-1	.	.	TRBV5-5	TGTGCCAGCAGCTTGTATTATGAGCAGTTCTTC	CASSLYYEQFF
TRBJ2-1	.	.	TRBV2	TGTGCCAGCAGTAGAGGCGATTGGGGCGATGAGCAGTTCTTC	CASSRGDWGDEQFF
TRBJ1-6	.	few	TRBV11-1	TGTGCCAGCAGCTTAGCCCTCAATTCACCCCTCCACTTT	CASSLALNSPLHF
TRBJ1-1	TRBD1	once	TRBV6-5	TGTGCCAGCAGCGGGGACAGGGGCACTGAAGCTTTCTTT	CASSGDRGTEAFF
TRBJ2-5	.	.	TRBV7-9	TGTGCCAGCAGCGCCTCGGAGGGTTGGGGCCAAGAGACCCAGTACTTC	CASSASEGWGQETQYF
TRBJ1-2	TRBD1	.	TRBV29-1	TGCAGCGTTGAGGGACAGGGGCCTAACTATGGCTACACCTTC	CSVEGQGPNYGYTF
TRBJ2-1	.	.	TRBV25-1	TGTGCCAGCAGTGACCCACACCTAGACAATGAGCAGTTCTTC	CASSDPHLDNEQFF
TRBJ2-1	.	.	TRBV2	TGTGCCAGCAGTGATTGGGGGAACAATGAGCAGTTCTTC	CASSDWGNNEQFF
TRBJ1-1	.	.	TRBV11-2	TGTGCCAGCAGCGAACCTTACAGGGTCGGGAACACTGAAGCTTTCTTT	CASSEPYRVGNTEAFF
TRBJ2-5	TRBD2	.	TRBV5-6	TGTGCCAGCAGCTACGGGACTAGCGAAGAGACCCAGTACTTC	CASSYGTSEETQYF
TRBJ1-6	TRBD1	.	TRBV4-1	TGCGCCAGCAGCCCAGTCCCCCCGGGACAGGGTGATTCACCCCTCCACTTT	CASSPVPPGQGDSPLHF
TRBJ1-1	.	.	TRBV19	TGTGCCAGTAGTATAGATCCGGGGGTAATCACTGAAGCTTTCTTT	CASSIDPGVITEAFF
TRBJ2-6	.	.	TRBV2	TGTGCCAGCTCTGTGTGGGCCAACGTCCTGACTTTC	CASSVWANVLTF
TRBJ1-6	.	.	TRBV2	TGTGCCAGCAGCCTGGGGTATAATTCACCCCTCCACTTT	CASSLGYNSPLHF
TRBJ2-2	.	.	TRBV29-1	TGCAGCGCACCGATGTGGAGAAACACCGGGGAGCTGTTTTTT	CSAPMWRNTGELFF
TRBJ2-1	.	.	TRBV5-4	TGTGCCAGCAGCTTGGGTGGGTGGGGTTACAATGAGCAGTTCTTC	CASSLGGWGYNEQFF
TRBJ2-7	.	.	TRBV7-9	TGTGCCAGCAGCTACGACAGCTCCTACGAGCAGTACTTC	CASSYDSSYEQYF
TRBJ1-2	.	.	TRBV5-1	TGCGCCAGCAGCTTGCAACAGAACTATGGCTACACCTTC	CASSLQQNYGYTF
TRBJ1-2	.	.	TRBV7-9	TGTGCCAGCAGCTCCCCTTTAGGGTTTCAAGGCTACACCTTC	CASSSPLGFQGYTF
TRBJ1-1	.	.	TRBV12-5	TGTGCTAGTGGAACCCGGACGAGCACTGAAGCTTTCTTT	CASGTRTSTEAFF
TRBJ2-1	TRBD2	.	TRBV6-4	TGTGCCAGCAGTGACTTTGAGGGGACTAGCCTGCAGGATGAGCAGTTCTTC	CASSDFEGTSLQDEQFF
TRBJ2-7	.	.	TRBV27	TGTGCCAGCAGTTTCGGGGGCTCCTACGAGCAGTACTTC	CASSFGGSYEQYF
TRBJ2-1	.	.	TRBV10-1	TGCGCCAGCAGTGAAAACGGTGGTGAGCAGTTCTTC	CASSENGGEQFF